These T cell receptor beta chains were read from a single sample in a study of T cell changes during pregnancy in multiple sclerosis. Generated by immunoSEQ multiplex PCR, the TCRdb table keeps only in-frame clones and is missing some. The sample includes under 85,000 clones, over 85% of them seen just once. This sample comprised CD4+ T cells from peripheral blood mononuclear cells, obtained before pregnancy. These receptors originate from a female donor with multiple sclerosis, enrolled in a pregnancy study. Both conserved end residues are part of each CDR3.

>TRBV30|TRBJ2-1
CAWSSKGGSSYNEQFF
>TRBV5-1|TRBJ2-5
CASSLWQIQETQYF
>TRBV27|TRBJ1-4
CASSPLATNEKLFF
>TRBV5-8|TRBJ1-4
CASSRRGGKLFF
>TRBV18|TRBJ1-1
CATSPLTGNTEAFF
>TRBV7-3|TRBJ1-1
CASSLSEGTEAFF
>TRBV30|TRBJ2-5
CAWTISETQYF
>TRBV30|TRBJ2-7
CAWRIARDRYYEQYF
>TRBV4-1|TRBJ2-1
CASSLPSSSGEQFF
>TRBV4-1|TRBJ2-1
CASSPDRITAEQFF
>TRBV30|TRBJ1-6
CAWRGTGAPPLHF
>TRBV27|TRBJ2-1
CASSLMVALNEQFF
>TRBV6-6|TRBJ1-6
CASRDREGSPLHF
>TRBV5-1|TRBJ1-2
CASSLARRVDGYTF
>TRBV9|TRBJ1-4
CASSPTLGEKLFF
>TRBV5-4|TRBJ2-7
CASSSGRDRPHEQYF
>TRBV4-2|TRBJ2-1
CASSLGTSGIYEQFF
>TRBV14|TRBJ2-3
CASSHRAGPLTDTQYF
>TRBV6-1|TRBJ1-2
CASSEAATGTYGYTF
>TRBV15|TRBJ2-7
CATSGPGQGYEQYF
>TRBV9|TRBJ2-3
CASSLTGQVSTDTQYF
>TRBV6-5|TRBJ1-2
CASSSSDRAHGYTF
>TRBV15|TRBJ1-5
CATSKGRALNQPQHF
>TRBV6-1|TRBJ1-3
CASSGDRAGNTIYF
>TRBV25-1|TRBJ1-5
CASSDPGIGQPQHF
>TRBV28|TRBJ2-6
CASSFRTSGTGANVLTF
>TRBV4-2|TRBJ2-6
CASSPWTGKNSGANVLTF
>TRBV4-2|TRBJ2-3
CASSQETGSTQYF
>TRBV28|TRBJ2-7
CASSREVLTYEQYF
>TRBV6-1|TRBJ2-3
CASRGDFLTDTQYF
>TRBV11-2|TRBJ2-1
CASSLERAYNEQFF
>TRBV6-5|TRBJ1-6
CASSYSGDRSYSPLHF
>TRBV9|TRBJ2-2
CASSFTGGASTGELFF
>TRBV27|TRBJ2-1
CASSSLRQGGFNEQFF
>TRBV14|TRBJ1-2
CASSQSGANYGYTF
>TRBV9|TRBJ2-7
CASSVVDRAVGEQYF
>TRBV7-9|TRBJ2-2
CASSFSEGIGELFF
>TRBV11-2|TRBJ2-3
CASSAIRGDTQYF
>TRBV5-1|TRBJ2-7
CASRDGGPWRGHRYEQYF
>TRBV5-4|TRBJ1-4
CASSQGANEKLFF
>TRBV28|TRBJ1-2
CASIGAGAYYGYTF
>TRBV5-6|TRBJ2-5
CASSLETSGRETQYF
>TRBV5-8|TRBJ2-5
CASSLAGGTQYF
>TRBV7-3|TRBJ2-1
CASSLGLAGGDINEQFF
>TRBV5-1|TRBJ2-2
CASRGGQTNTGELFF
>TRBV7-7|TRBJ1-1
CASSLLANTEAFF
>TRBV5-1|TRBJ1-1
CASSLTFLNTEAFF
>TRBV6-1|TRBJ2-7
CASSPSGYEQYF
>TRBV5-4|TRBJ2-7
CASSSGLVNEQYF
>TRBV19|TRBJ2-1
CASSPLSGRGIGGDSNEQFF
>TRBV7-9|TRBJ2-1
CASSLGEGGAYNEQFF
>TRBV28|TRBJ2-5
CASSPTGVRETQYF
>TRBV25-1|TRBJ2-2
CASSAAGSTGELFF